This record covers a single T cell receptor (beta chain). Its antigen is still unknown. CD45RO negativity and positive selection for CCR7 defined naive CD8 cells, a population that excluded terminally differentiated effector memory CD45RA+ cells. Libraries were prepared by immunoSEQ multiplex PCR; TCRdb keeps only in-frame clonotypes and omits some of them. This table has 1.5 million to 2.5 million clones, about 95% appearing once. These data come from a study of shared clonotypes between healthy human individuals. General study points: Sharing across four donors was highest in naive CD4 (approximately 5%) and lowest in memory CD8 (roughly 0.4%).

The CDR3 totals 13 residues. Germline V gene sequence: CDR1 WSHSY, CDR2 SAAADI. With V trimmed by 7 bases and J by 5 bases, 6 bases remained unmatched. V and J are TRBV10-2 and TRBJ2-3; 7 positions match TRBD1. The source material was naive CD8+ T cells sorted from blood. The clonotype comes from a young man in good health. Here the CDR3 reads CASKTGYGDTQYF. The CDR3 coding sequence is TGCGCCAGCAAGACAGGGTACGGAGATACGCAGTATTTT.